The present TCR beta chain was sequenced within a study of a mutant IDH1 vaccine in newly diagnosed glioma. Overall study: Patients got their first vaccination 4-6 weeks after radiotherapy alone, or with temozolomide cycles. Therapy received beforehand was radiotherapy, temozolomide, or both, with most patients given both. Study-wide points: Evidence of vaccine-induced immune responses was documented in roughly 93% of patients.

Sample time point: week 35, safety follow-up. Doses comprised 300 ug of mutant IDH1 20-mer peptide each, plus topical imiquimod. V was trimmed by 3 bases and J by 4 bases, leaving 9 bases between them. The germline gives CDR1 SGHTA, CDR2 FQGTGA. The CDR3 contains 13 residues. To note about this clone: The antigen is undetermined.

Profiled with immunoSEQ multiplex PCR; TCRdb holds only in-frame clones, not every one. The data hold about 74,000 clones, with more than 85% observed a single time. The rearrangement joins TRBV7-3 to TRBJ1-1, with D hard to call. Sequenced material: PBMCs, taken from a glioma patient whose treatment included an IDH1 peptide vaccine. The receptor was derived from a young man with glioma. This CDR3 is CASSFSEGTEAFF. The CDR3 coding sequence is TGTGCCAGCAGCTTTTCGGAAGGCACTGAAGCTTTCTTT.